One TCR beta chain is described in this entry. The target antigen is unknown. A TCRbeta library incorporating unique molecular identifiers was prepared. MiXCR was run by TCRdb on the PCR reads, yielding one entry per CDR3 protein. There are fewer than 85,000 distinct CDR3 sequences in the sample; 14% occur only once, and 25% to 35% lies in the top ten. This sample was taken from a study of T-cell reconstitution after alpha-beta-depleted transplantation in children. The study, taken as a whole, reports: Diversity and T-cell counts at one year after transplant derived mostly from new T cells. Roughly two months post-transplant, alpha-beta T cells reportedly originated from several hundred graft clones that had expanded.

This CDR3 comprises 16 residues. Trimming pared 3 bases from V and 4 bases from J, leaving 15 bases between. From germline, CDR1 is MNHEY and CDR2 SVGAGI. The V and J genes are TRBV6-5 and TRBJ2-2; D might be TRBD2 (6 bases). This sequence originates from a male patient aged 2 to 9 who had a stem cell transplant for acute lymphoblastic leukemia, so the T cells may come from the graft donor. The specimen was PBMCs, mostly from graft donor cells, collected 180 days after TCRalphabeta/CD19-depleted stem cell transplant. The CDR3 loop is CASSYVRRGGTGELFF. For the CDR3, the DNA is TGTGCCAGCAGTTATGTTCGGCGGGGAGGCACCGGGGAGCTGTTTTTT.